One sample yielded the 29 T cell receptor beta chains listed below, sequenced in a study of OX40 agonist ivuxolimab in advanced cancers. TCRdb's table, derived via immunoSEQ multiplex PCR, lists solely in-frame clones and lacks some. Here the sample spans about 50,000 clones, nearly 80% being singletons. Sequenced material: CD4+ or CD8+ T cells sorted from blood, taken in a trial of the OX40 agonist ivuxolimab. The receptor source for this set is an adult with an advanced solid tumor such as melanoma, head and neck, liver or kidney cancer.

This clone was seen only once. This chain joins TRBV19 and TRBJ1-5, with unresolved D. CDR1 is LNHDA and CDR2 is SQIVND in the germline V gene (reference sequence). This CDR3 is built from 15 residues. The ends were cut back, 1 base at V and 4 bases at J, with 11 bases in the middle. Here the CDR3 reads CASSIAGVRNQPQHF. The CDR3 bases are TGTGCCAGTAGTATAGCTGGGGTGAGGAATCAGCCCCAGCATTTT.

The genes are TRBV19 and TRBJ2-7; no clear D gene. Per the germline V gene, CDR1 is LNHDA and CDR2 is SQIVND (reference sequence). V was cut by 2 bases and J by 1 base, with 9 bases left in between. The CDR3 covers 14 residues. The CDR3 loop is CASSIRADSYEQYF. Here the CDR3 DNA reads TGTGCCAGTAGTATACGGGCCGATTCCTACGAGCAGTACTTC.

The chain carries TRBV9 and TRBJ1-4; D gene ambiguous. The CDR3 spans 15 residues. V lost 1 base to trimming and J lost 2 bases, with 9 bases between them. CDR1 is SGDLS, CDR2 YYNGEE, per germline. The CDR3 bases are TGTGCCAGCAGCGTATTCGGAAGCACTAATGAAAAACTGTTTTTT. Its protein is CASSVFGSTNEKLFF.

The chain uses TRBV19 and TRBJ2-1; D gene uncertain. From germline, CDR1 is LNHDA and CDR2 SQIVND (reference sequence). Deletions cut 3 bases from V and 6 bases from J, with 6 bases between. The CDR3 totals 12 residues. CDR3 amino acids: CASSMVANEQFF. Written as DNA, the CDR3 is TGTGCCAGTAGTATGGTAGCCAATGAGCAGTTCTTC. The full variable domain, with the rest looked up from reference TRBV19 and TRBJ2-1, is DGGITQSPKYLFRKEGQNVTLSCEQNLNHDAMYWYRQDPGQGLRLIYYSQIVNDFQKGDIAEGYSVSREKKESFPLTVTSAQKNPTAFYLCASSMVANEQFFGPGTRLTVL.

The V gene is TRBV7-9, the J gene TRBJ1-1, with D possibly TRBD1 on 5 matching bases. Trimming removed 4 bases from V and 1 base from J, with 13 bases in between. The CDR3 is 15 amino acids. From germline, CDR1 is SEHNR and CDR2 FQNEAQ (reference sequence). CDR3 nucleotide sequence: TGTGCCAGCAGCTCGAAGGGCAGGGCGAACACTGAAGCTTTCTTT. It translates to CASSSKGRANTEAFF.

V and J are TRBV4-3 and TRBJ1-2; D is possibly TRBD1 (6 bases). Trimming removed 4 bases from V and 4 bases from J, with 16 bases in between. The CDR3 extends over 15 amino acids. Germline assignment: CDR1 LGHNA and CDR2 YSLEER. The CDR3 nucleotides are TGCGCCAGCAGCCCGTCTTCGGACAGCCCCTATGGCTACACCTTC. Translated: CASSPSSDSPYGYTF.

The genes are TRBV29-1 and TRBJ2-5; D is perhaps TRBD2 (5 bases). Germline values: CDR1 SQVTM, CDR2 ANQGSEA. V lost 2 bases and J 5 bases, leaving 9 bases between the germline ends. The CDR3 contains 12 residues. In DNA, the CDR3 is TGCAGCGTTGAATTCCCGGGGGAGACCCAGTACTTC. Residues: CSVEFPGETQYF.

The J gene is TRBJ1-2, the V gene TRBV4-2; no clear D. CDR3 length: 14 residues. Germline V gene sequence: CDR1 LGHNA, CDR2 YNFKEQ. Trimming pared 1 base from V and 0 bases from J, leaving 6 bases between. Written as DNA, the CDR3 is TGTGCCAGCAGCCAAGGGAGAGCTAACTATGGCTACACCTTC. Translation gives CASSQGRANYGYTF.

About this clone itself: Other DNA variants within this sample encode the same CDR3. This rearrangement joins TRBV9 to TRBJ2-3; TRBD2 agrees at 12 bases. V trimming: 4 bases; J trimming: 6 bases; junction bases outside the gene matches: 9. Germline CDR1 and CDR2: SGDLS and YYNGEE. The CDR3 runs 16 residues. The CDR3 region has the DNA TGTGCCAGCAGCACACCGACTAGCGGGGGAGGGGATACGCAGTATTTT. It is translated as CASSTPTSGGGDTQYF.

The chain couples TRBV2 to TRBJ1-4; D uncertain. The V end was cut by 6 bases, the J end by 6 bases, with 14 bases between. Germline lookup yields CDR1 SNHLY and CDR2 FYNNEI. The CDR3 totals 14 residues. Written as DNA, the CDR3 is TGTGCCAGCAGAGTAAGGGCTGTAGATGAAAAACTGTTTTTT. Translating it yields CASRVRAVDEKLFF.

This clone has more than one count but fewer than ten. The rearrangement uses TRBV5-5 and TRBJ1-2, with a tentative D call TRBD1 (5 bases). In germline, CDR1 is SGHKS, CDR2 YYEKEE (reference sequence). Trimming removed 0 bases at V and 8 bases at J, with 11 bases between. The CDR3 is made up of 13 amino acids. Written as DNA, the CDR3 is TGTGCCAGCAGCTTGGAAGGGGTGGGCGGCTACACCTTC. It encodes CASSLEGVGGYTF. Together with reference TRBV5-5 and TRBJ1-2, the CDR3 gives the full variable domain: DAGVTQSPTHLIKTRGQQVTLRCSPISGHKSVSWYQQVLGQGPQFIFQYYEKEERGRGNFPDRFSARQFPNYSSELNVNALLLGDSALYLCASSLEGVGGYTFGSGTRLTVV.

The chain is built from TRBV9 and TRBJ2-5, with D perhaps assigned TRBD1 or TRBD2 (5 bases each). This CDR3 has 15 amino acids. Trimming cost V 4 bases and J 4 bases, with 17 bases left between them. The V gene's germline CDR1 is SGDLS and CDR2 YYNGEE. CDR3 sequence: CASSKSGSRGETQYF. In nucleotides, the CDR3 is TGTGCCAGCAGCAAATCAGGGAGTCGGGGAGAGACCCAGTACTTC.

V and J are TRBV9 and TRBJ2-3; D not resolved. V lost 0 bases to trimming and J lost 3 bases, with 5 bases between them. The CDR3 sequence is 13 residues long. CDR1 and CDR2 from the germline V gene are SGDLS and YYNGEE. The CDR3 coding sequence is TGTGCCAGCAGCGTAGTGACTACAGATACGCAGTATTTT. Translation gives CASSVVTTDTQYF.

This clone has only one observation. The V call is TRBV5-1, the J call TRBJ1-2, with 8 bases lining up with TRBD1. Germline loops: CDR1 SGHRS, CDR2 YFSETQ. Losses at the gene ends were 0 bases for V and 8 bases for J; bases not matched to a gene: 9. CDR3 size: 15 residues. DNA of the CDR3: TGCGCCAGCAGCTTGGCGCTAGGACAGGGTGACGGCTACACCTTC. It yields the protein CASSLALGQGDGYTF.

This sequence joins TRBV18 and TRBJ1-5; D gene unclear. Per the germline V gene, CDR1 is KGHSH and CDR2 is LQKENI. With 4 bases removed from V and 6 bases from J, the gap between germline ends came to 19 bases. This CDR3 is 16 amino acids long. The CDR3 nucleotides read TGTGCCAGCTCACTTCTCCCTCCCGATTCGGGTCAGCCCCAGCATTTT. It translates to CASSLLPPDSGQPQHF.

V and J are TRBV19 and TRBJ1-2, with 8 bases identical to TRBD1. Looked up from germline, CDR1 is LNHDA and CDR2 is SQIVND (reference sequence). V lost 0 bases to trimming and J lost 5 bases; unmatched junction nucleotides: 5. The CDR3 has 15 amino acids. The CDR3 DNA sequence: TGTGCCAGTAGTATAGAGGGGACAGGACAATATGGCTACACCTTC. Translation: CASSIEGTGQYGYTF.

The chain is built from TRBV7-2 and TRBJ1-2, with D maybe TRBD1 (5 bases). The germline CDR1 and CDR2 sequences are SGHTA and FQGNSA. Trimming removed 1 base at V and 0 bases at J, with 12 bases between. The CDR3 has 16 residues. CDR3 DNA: TGTGCCAGCAGCTTAGGGGGCACGGAATCTAACTATGGCTACACCTTC. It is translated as CASSLGGTESNYGYTF.

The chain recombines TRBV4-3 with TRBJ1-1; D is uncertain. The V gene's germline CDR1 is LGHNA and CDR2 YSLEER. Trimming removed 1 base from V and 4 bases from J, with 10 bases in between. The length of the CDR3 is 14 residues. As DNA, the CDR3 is TGCGCCAGCAGCCAAGCGGGGTCTTTCACTGAAGCTTTCTTT. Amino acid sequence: CASSQAGSFTEAFF.

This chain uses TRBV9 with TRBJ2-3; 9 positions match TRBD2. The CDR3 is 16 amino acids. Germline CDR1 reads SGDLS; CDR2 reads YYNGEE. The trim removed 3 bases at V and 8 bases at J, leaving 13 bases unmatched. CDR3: CASSGVSAGGGATQYF. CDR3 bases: TGTGCCAGCAGCGGAGTTTCAGCGGGGGGAGGGGCTACGCAGTATTTT.

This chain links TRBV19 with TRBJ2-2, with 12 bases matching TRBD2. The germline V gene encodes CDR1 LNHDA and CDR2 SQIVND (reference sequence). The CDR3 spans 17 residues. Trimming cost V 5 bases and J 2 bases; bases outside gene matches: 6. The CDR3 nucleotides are TGTGCCAGTAGTCCCTGGACTAGCGGGGACAACACCGGGGAGCTGTTTTTT. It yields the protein CASSPWTSGDNTGELFF.

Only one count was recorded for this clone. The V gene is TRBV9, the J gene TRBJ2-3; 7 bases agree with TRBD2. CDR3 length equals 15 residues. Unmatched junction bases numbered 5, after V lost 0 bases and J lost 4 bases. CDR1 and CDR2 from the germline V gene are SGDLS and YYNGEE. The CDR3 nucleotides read TGTGCCAGCAGCGTAGGAAGCGGGACCTCAGATACGCAGTATTTT. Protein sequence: CASSVGSGTSDTQYF.

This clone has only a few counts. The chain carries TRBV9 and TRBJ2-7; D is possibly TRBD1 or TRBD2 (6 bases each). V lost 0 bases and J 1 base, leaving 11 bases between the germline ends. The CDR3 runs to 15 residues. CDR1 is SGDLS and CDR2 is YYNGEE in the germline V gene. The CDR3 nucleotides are TGTGCCAGCAGCGTAGGGGGGGCCCAATCCTACGAGCAGTACTTC. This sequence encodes CASSVGGAQSYEQYF. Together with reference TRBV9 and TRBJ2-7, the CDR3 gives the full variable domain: DSGVTQTPKHLITATGQRVTLRCSPRSGDLSVYWYQQSLDQGLQFLIQYYNGEERAKGNILERFSAQQFPDLHSELNLSSLELGDSALYFCASSVGGAQSYEQYFGPGTRLTVT.

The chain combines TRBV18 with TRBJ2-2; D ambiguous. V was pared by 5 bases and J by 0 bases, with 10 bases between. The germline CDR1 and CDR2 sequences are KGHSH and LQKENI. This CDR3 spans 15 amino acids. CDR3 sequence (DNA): TGTGCCAGCTCATCGACGGACGCGAACACCGGGGAGCTGTTTTTT. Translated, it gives CASSSTDANTGELFF.

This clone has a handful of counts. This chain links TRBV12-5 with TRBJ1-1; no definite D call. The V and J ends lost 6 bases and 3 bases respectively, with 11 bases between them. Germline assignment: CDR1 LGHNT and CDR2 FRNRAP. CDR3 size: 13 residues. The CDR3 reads CASGNPRDTEAFF. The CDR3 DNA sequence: TGTGCTAGTGGAAACCCCCGGGACACTGAAGCTTTCTTT.

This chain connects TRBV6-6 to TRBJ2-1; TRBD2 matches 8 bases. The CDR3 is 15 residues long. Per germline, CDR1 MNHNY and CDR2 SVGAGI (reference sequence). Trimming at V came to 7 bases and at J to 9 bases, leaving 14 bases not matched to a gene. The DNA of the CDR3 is TGTGCCAGCACCCCGGGACTAGTCATATTTTTTGAGCAGTTCTTC. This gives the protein CASTPGLVIFFEQFF.

CDR3 residues: CASSGLYEQYF. The CDR3 region has the DNA TGTGCCAGCAGCGGCCTGTACGAGCAGTACTTC. The gene calls are TRBV6-6 and TRBJ2-7; D ambiguous. In germline, CDR1 is MNHNY, CDR2 SVGAGI (reference sequence). CDR3 length: 11 residues. Trimming cost V 6 bases and J 4 bases, with 7 bases left between them.

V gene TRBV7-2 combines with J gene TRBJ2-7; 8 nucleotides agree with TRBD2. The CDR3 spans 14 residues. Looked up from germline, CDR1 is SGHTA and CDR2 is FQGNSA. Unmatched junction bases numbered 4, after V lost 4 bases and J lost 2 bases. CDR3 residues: CASSYTSGPYEQYF. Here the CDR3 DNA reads TGTGCCAGCAGCTACACTAGCGGCCCCTACGAGCAGTACTTC.

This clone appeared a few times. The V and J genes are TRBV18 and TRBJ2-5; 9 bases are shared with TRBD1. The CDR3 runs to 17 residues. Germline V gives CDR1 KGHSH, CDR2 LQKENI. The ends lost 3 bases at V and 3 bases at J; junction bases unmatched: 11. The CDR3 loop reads CASSPGQGSIHKETQYF. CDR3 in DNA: TGTGCCAGCTCACCGGGACAGGGTAGTATCCACAAAGAGACCCAGTACTTC. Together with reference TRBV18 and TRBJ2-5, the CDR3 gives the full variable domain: NAGVMQNPRHLVRRRGQEARLRCSPMKGHSHVYWYRQLPEEGLKFMVYLQKENIIDESGMPKERFSAEFPKEGPSILRIQQVVRGDSAAYFCASSPGQGSIHKETQYFGPGTRLLVL.

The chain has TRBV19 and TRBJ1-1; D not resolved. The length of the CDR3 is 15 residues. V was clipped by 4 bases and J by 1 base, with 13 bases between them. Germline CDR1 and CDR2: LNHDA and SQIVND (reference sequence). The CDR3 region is CASSTYSSANTEAFF. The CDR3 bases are TGTGCCAGTAGTACTTATAGTAGCGCGAACACTGAAGCTTTCTTT.